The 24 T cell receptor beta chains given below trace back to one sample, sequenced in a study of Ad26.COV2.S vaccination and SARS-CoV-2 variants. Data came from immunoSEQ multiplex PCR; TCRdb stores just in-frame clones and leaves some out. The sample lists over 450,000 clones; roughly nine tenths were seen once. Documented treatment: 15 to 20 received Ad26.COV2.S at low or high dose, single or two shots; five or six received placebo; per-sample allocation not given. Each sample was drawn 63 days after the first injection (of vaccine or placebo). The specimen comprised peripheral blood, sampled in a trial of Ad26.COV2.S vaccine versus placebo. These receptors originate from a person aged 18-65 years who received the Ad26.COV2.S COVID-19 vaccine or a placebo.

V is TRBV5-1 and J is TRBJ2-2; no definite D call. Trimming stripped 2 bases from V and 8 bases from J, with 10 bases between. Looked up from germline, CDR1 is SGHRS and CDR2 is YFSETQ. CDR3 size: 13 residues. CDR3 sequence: CASSFQPQGELFF. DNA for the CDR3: TGCGCCAGCAGCTTTCAACCCCAAGGGGAGCTGTTTTTT.

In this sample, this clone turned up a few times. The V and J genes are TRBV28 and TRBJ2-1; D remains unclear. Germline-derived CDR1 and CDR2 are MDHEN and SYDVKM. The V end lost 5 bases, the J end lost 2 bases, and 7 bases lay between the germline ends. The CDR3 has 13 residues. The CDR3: CASSSWTYNEQFF. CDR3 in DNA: TGTGCCAGCAGTAGCTGGACCTACAATGAGCAGTTCTTC.

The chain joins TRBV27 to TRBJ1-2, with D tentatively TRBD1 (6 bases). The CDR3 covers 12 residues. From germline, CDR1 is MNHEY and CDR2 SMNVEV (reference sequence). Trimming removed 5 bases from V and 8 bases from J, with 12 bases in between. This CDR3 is CASSPTGNGYTF. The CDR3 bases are TGTGCCAGCAGTCCTACAGGGAACGGCTACACCTTC.

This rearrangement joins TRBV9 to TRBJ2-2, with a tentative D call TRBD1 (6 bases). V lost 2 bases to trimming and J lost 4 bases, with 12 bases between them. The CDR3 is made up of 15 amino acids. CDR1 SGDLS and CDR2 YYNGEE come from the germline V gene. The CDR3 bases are TGTGCCAGCAGCGTGGGACAATCGGGCACCGGGGAGCTGTTTTTT. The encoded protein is CASSVGQSGTGELFF. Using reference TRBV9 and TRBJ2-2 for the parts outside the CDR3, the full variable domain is DSGVTQTPKHLITATGQRVTLRCSPRSGDLSVYWYQQSLDQGLQFLIQYYNGEERAKGNILERFSAQQFPDLHSELNLSSLELGDSALYFCASSVGQSGTGELFFGEGSRLTVL.

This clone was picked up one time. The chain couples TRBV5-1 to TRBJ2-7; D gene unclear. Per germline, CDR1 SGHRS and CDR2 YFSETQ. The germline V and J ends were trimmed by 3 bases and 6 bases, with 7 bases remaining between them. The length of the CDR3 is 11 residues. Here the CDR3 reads CASSSVGEQYF. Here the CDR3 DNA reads TGCGCCAGCAGCTCTGTTGGCGAGCAGTACTTC.

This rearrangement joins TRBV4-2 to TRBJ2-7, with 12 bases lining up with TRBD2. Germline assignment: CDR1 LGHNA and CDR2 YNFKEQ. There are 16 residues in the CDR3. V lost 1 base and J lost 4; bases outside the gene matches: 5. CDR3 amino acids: CASSQGLAGGPYEQYF. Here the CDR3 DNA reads TGTGCCAGCAGCCAAGGGCTAGCGGGGGGGCCTTACGAGCAGTACTTC.

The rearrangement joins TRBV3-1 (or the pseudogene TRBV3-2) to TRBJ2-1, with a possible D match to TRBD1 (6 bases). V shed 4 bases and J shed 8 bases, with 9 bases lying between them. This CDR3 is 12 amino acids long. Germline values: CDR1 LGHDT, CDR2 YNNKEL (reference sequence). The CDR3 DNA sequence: TGTGCCAGCAGCCCACGACAGGATGAGCAGTTCTTC. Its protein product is CASSPRQDEQFF.

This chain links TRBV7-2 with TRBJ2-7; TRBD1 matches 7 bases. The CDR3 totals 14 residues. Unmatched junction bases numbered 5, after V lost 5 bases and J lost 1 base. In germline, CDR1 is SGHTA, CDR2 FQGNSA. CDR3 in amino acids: CASSNRQGSYEQYF. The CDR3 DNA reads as TGTGCCAGCAGCAATAGACAGGGATCCTACGAGCAGTACTTC.

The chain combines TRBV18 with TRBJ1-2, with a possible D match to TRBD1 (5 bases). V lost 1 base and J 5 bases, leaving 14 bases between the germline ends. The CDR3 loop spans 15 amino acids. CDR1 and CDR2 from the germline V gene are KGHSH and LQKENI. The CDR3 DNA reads TGTGCCAGCTCACCACAGAAGGGCAGGGTTTATGGCTACACCTTC. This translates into CASSPQKGRVYGYTF.

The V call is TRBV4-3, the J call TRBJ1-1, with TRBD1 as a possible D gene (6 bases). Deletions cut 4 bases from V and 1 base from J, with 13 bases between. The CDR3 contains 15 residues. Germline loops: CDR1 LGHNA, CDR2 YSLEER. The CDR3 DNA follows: TGCGCCAGCAGCCCCGACCGGACAGCGAACACTGAAGCTTTCTTT. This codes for CASSPDRTANTEAFF.

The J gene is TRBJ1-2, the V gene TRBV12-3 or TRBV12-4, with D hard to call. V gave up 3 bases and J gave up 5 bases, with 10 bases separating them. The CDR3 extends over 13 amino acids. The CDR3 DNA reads TGTGCCAGCAGTTTCGGGGTAAAATATGGCTACACCTTC. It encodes CASSFGVKYGYTF.

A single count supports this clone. The CDR3 reads CASSLSGNYGYTF. For the CDR3, the DNA is TGTGCCAGCAGCTTAAGCGGGAACTATGGCTACACCTTC. The chain couples TRBV11-2 to TRBJ1-2; D ambiguous. This CDR3 has 13 residues. Per germline, CDR1 SGHAT and CDR2 FQNNGV. Trimming took 2 bases from V and 2 from J, leaving 6 bases between them. The full variable domain, in which reference TRBV11-2 and TRBJ1-2 provide the parts outside the CDR3, is EAGVAQSPRYKIIEKRQSVAFWCNPISGHATLYWYQQILGQGPKLLIQFQNNGVVDDSQLPKDRFSAERLKGVDSTLKIQPAKLEDSAVYLCASSLSGNYGYTFGSGTRLTVV.

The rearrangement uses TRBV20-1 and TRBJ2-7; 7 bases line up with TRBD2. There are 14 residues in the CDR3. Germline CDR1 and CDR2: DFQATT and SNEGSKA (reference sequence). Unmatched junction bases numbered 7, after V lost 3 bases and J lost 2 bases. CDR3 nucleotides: TGCAGTGCTAGTAAGGGACTACTAACCTACGAGCAGTACTTC. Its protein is CSASKGLLTYEQYF.

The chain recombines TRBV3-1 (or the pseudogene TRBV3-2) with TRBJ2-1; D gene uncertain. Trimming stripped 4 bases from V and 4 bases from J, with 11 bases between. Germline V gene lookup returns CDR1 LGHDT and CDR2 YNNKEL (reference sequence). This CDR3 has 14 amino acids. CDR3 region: CASSPTMGYNEQFF. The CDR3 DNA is TGTGCCAGCAGCCCAACAATGGGTTACAATGAGCAGTTCTTC.

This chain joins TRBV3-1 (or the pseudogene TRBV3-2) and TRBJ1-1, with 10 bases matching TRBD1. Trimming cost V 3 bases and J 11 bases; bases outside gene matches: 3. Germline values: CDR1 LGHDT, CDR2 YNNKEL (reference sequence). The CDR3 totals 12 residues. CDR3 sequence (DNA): TGTGCCAGCAGCCACCGGGACAGGGGTGCTTTCTTT. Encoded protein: CASSHRDRGAFF.

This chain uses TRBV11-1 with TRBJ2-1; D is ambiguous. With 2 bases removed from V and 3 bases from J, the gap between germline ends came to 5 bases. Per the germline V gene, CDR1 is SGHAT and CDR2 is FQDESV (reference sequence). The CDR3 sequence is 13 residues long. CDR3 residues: CASSLTLYNEQFF. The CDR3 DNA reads TGTGCCAGCAGCTTAACCCTCTACAATGAGCAGTTCTTC. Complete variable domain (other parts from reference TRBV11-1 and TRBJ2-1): EAEVAQSPRYKITEKSQAVAFWCDPISGHATLYWYRQILGQGPELLVQFQDESVVDDSQLPKDRFSAERLKGVDSTLKIQPAELGDSAMYLCASSLTLYNEQFFGPGTRLTVL.

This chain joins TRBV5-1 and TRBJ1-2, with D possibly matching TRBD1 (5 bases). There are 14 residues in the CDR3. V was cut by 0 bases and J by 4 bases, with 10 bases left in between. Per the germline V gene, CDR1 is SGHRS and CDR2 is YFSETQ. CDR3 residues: CASSLGGAGYGYTF. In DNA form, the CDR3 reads TGCGCCAGCAGCTTGGGAGGGGCCGGCTATGGCTACACCTTC.

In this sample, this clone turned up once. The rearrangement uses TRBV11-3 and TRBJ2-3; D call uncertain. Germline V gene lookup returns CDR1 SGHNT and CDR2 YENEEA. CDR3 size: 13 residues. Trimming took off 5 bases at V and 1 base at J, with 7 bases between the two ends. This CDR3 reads CASSPFRTDTQYF. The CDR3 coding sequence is TGTGCCAGCAGCCCCTTCCGCACAGATACGCAGTATTTT.

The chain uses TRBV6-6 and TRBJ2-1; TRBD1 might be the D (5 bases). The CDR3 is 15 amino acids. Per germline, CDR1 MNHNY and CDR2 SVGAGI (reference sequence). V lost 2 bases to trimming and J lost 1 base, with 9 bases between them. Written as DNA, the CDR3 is TGTGCCAGCAGTTACGTGGCAGGGTCCTACAATGAGCAGTTCTTC. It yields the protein CASSYVAGSYNEQFF.

CDR3 sequence (DNA): TGTGCCAGCAGTTACGAGGGGACCGACTATGGCTACACCTTC. It specifies CASSYEGTDYGYTF. This chain joins TRBV6-5 and TRBJ1-2; a weak D match, TRBD1 (5 bases). Deletions cut 2 bases from V and 3 bases from J, with 10 bases between. This CDR3 comprises 14 residues. CDR1 MNHEY and CDR2 SVGAGI come from the germline V gene.

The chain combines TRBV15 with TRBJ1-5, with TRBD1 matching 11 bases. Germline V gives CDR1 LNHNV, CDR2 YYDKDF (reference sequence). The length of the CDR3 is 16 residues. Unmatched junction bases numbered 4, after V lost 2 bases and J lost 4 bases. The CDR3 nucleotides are TGTGCCACCAGCAGACCCGGGACAGGGGGTAATCAGCCCCAGCATTTT. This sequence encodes CATSRPGTGGNQPQHF.

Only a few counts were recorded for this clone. DNA for the CDR3: TGCGCCAGCAGCCAAGATTCGAAGTTTTCTAACTATGGCTACACCTTC. Its translation is CASSQDSKFSNYGYTF. The V call is TRBV4-3, the J call TRBJ1-2; unclear D gene. Germline V CDR1 and CDR2: LGHNA, YSLEER. V lost 0 bases to trimming and J lost 0 bases, with 11 bases between them. This CDR3 is 16 amino acids long.

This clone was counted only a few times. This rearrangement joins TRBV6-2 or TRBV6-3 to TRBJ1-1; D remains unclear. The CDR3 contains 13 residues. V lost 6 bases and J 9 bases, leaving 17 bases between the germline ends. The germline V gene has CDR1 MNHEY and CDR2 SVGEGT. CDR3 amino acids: CASSRAVGWQAFF. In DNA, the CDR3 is TGTGCCAGCAGCCGGGCTGTGGGGTGGCAAGCTTTCTTT.

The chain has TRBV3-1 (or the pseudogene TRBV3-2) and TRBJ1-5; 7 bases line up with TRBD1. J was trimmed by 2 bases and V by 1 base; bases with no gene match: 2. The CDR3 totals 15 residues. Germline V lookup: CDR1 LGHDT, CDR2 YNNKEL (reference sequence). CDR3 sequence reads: CASSQGGQGNQPQHF. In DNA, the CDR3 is TGTGCCAGCAGCCAAGGTGGACAGGGCAATCAGCCCCAGCATTTT.